These 24 T cell receptor beta chains originate from one sample sequenced in a study of blood T cells in healthy people across ages. A sample-barcoded 5' primer and a J-beta primer mix were used in a second PCR of about 7 to 11 cycles. TCRdb reanalysed the 5' RACE reads using MiXCR and keeps one entry per CDR3 protein. The sample records roughly 680,000 distinct CDR3 sequences, around 21% being singletons. The specimen sequenced was blood. These receptors originate from a man in his 70s in good health.

The V call is TRBV3-1, the J call TRBJ1-4, with D uncertain. This CDR3 is 12 amino acids long. V was pared by 6 bases and J by 4 bases, with 6 bases between. Germline V CDR1 and CDR2: LGHDT, YNNKEL (reference sequence). CDR3: CASRRSNEKLFF. For the CDR3, the DNA is TGTGCCAGCAGAAGAAGTAATGAAAAACTGTTTTTT.

The chain links TRBV28 to TRBJ1-5, with D possibly matching TRBD1 (5 bases). CDR3 length: 17 amino acids. Trimming left V 5 bases short and J 6 bases short, with 23 bases between. Germline lookup yields CDR1 MDHEN and CDR2 SYDVKM. Here the CDR3 DNA reads TGTGCCAGCAGTGCCCCATCCAGGGTAAGATCGGGTCAGCCCCAGCATTTT. Its protein is CASSAPSRVRSGQPQHF.

The chain joins TRBV20-1 to TRBJ2-5, with 8 bases matching TRBD2. Looked up from germline, CDR1 is DFQATT and CDR2 is SNEGSKA (reference sequence). CDR3 size: 15 residues. V shed 4 bases and J 4 bases; nucleotides not matched to a gene: 11. CDR3 sequence reads: CSAKAGAGSRETQYF. In DNA form, the CDR3 reads TGCAGTGCTAAAGCGGGAGCAGGGTCACGAGAGACCCAGTACTTC.

The V gene is TRBV20-1, the J gene TRBJ2-7; 7 bases match TRBD2. Per the germline V gene, CDR1 is DFQATT and CDR2 is SNEGSKA (reference sequence). This CDR3 is built from 14 residues. The ends lost 0 bases at V and 6 bases at J; junction bases unmatched: 8. The DNA of the CDR3 is TGCAGTGCTAGAGAGGCGGGAGTATCGGGCGAGCAGTACTTC. This encodes CSAREAGVSGEQYF.

CDR3 residues: CASSVGPGPYEQYF. CDR3 nucleotide sequence: TGTGCCAGCAGTGTGGGACCTGGGCCCTACGAGCAGTACTTC. The chain is built from TRBV2 and TRBJ2-7, with D perhaps matching TRBD1 or TRBD2 (5 bases each). V was pared by 4 bases and J by 2 bases, with 12 bases between. Germline loops: CDR1 SNHLY, CDR2 FYNNEI. The CDR3 has 14 amino acids.

This clonotype showed up many times. The rearrangement uses TRBV29-1 and TRBJ2-1, with TRBD1 matching over 9 bases. CDR1 is SQVTM, CDR2 ANQGSEA, per germline. The trim removed 4 bases at V and 6 bases at J, leaving 10 bases unmatched. This CDR3 spans 15 amino acids. The CDR3 DNA sequence: TGCAGCGTTGCAGTGGGGACAGGGAGTATCAATGAGCAGTTCTTC. Encoded protein: CSVAVGTGSINEQFF.

This clonotype was counted between two and nine times. J is TRBJ1-3 and V is TRBV9; tentative D call: TRBD1 (5 bases). Trimming stripped 4 bases from V and 0 bases from J, with 14 bases between. The CDR3 is made up of 16 amino acids. CDR1 is SGDLS and CDR2 is YYNGEE in the germline V gene. Written as DNA, the CDR3 is TGTGCCAGCAGCATCGATCCGACAGTCTCTGGAAACACCATATATTTT. It codes for CASSIDPTVSGNTIYF.

This clonotype turned up a few times. The chain joins TRBV2 to TRBJ2-2, with 11 bases matching TRBD2. The CDR3 extends over 17 amino acids. Germline V gene lookup returns CDR1 SNHLY and CDR2 FYNNEI. V was pared by 1 base and J by 1 base, with 2 bases of the junction left unmatched. The CDR3 loop reads CASSEGTSGRNTGELFF. The CDR3 DNA sequence: TGTGCCAGCAGTGAAGGAACTAGCGGGAGGAACACCGGGGAGCTGTTTTTT.

V gene TRBV10-3 combines with J gene TRBJ2-7; TRBD2 matches 7 bases. CDR1 ENHRY and CDR2 SYGVKD come from the germline V gene. The CDR3 length is 14 residues. V trimming: 2 bases; J trimming: 9 bases; junction bases outside the gene matches: 10. CDR3 residues: CAISEGSGKLMQYF. Written as DNA, the CDR3 is TGTGCCATCAGTGAGGGAAGCGGGAAGTTAATGCAGTACTTC.

V usage is TRBV2 and J usage is TRBJ2-1, with 11 bases identical to TRBD2. This CDR3 has 14 amino acids. Germline CDR1 reads SNHLY; CDR2 reads FYNNEI. The trim removed 2 bases at V and 7 bases at J, leaving 1 base unmatched. CDR3 residues: CASSETSGRNEQFF. The CDR3 DNA reads as TGTGCCAGCAGTGAAACTAGCGGGAGAAATGAGCAGTTCTTC.

The table lists this clonotype with many counts. The chain couples TRBV28 to TRBJ2-5; TRBD1 might be the D (6 bases). Germline V gives CDR1 MDHEN, CDR2 SYDVKM. Trimming cost V 1 base and J 5 bases, with 11 bases left between them. The CDR3 is 14 residues long. The CDR3 spells CASSLYPGEETQYF. Written as DNA, the CDR3 is TGTGCCAGCAGTTTATACCCAGGGGAGGAGACCCAGTACTTC.

The gene calls are TRBV7-3 and TRBJ2-5, with D possibly matching TRBD1 (6 bases). The DNA matches TRBJ2-1 better at its end, which makes the J call doubtful. Germline V lookup: CDR1 SGHTA, CDR2 FQGTGA. CDR3 length equals 14 residues. As DNA, the CDR3 is TGTGCCAGCAGCTTGGGGATACCAGGGGCTGAGCAGTTCTTC. The encoded protein is CASSLGIPGAEQFF.

The V and J genes are TRBV5-1 and TRBJ1-2; D is possibly TRBD1 (5 bases). Trimming shortened V by 0 bases and J by 8 bases, and 11 bases separated the two germline ends. The CDR3 spans 13 residues. Germline V gene lookup returns CDR1 SGHRS and CDR2 YFSETQ. CDR3 nucleotide sequence: TGCGCCAGCAGCTTGGACAGGCCAGAGGGCTACACCTTC. Translated, it gives CASSLDRPEGYTF.

In regard to this clonotype: One end of the junction is discordant with germline, which a read error may explain. The V call is TRBV28, the J call TRBJ2-1; 8 nucleotides align to TRBD1. The closer fit of TRBJ2-7 to the DNA end suggests the J call may be wrong. Per germline, CDR1 MDHEN and CDR2 SYDVKM. The CDR3 totals 13 residues. CDR3 region: CAGRRQGSYEQYF. Written as DNA, the CDR3 is TGTGCCGGCAGAAGACAGGGGAGCTACGAGCAGTACTTC.

This clonotype was seen many times. V and J are TRBV27 and TRBJ2-7; TRBD2 aligns across 10 bases. CDR3 size: 15 residues. Germline loops: CDR1 MNHEY, CDR2 SMNVEV (reference sequence). The V and J ends lost 6 bases and 3 bases, in that order; junction bases with no gene match: 8. The CDR3 DNA reads as TGTGCCAGCAGCTATAAAGGGACTAGCGTCTACGAGCAGTACTTC. As protein: CASSYKGTSVYEQYF.

J is TRBJ2-1 and V is TRBV15, with D unresolved. CDR1 is LNHNV and CDR2 is YYDKDF in the germline V gene (reference sequence). V lost 0 bases and J 9 bases, leaving 6 bases between the germline ends. The CDR3 runs 12 residues. The DNA of the CDR3 is TGTGCCACCAGCAGAGAATTGGGTGAGCAGTTCTTC. It yields the protein CATSRELGEQFF.

This clonotype appeared a few times. V and J are TRBV27 and TRBJ2-1, with TRBD2 matching over 12 bases. The germline V gene has CDR1 MNHEY and CDR2 SMNVEV (reference sequence). The CDR3 loop spans 15 amino acids. Germline trimming cut 7 bases from V and 7 bases from J; bases unmatched to any gene: 8. The CDR3 region is CASKALAGGYNEQFF. CDR3 bases: TGTGCCAGCAAAGCACTAGCGGGAGGCTATAATGAGCAGTTCTTC.

The rearrangement links TRBV6-2 or TRBV6-3 to TRBJ2-7, with 10 positions matching TRBD2. Looked up from germline, CDR1 is MNHEY and CDR2 is SVGEGT. Germline trimming cut 1 base from V and 2 bases from J; bases unmatched to any gene: 14. This CDR3 comprises 19 residues. The CDR3 coding sequence is TGTGCCAGCAGTTACTGGGACATACTGACACTAGCGGGGCCCTACGAGCAGTACTTC. Translation gives CASSYWDILTLAGPYEQYF.

The chain couples TRBV2 to TRBJ1-3; D is undetermined. V was clipped by 2 bases and J by 4 bases, with 12 bases between them. The CDR3 consists of 15 residues. In germline, CDR1 is SNHLY, CDR2 FYNNEI. CDR3 coding DNA: TGTGCCAGCAGTGAAACGGGGTCTCCCGGAAACACCATATATTTT. Translation: CASSETGSPGNTIYF. Complete variable domain (other parts from reference TRBV2 and TRBJ1-3): EPEVTQTPSHQVTQMGQEVILRCVPISNHLYFYWYRQILGQKVEFLVSFYNNEISEKSEIFDDQFSVERPDGSNFTLKIRSTKLEDSAMYFCASSETGSPGNTIYFGEGSWLTVV.

V is TRBV6-1 and J is TRBJ2-7; a weak D match, TRBD2 (6 bases). The length of the CDR3 is 17 residues. CDR1 is MNHNS and CDR2 is SASEGT in the germline V gene. Trimming left V 5 bases short and J 3 bases short, with 23 bases between. CDR3 loop: CASSPLQRHWEVYEQYF. In nucleotides, the CDR3 is TGTGCCAGCAGTCCTCTGCAGAGACACTGGGAGGTCTACGAGCAGTACTTC.

This chain links TRBV24-1 with TRBJ2-5, with D perhaps matching TRBD1 (6 bases). Per the germline V gene, CDR1 is KGHDR and CDR2 is SFDVKD. Trimming removed 4 bases at V and 13 bases at J, with 12 bases between. The CDR3 is 11 residues long. CDR3 sequence (DNA): TGTGCCACCAGTGAAACAGGGAATTGGTACTTC. Protein sequence: CATSETGNWYF.

J is TRBJ2-5 and V is TRBV20-1, with 7 bases that match TRBD2. The J call may not be correct, given that the DNA end is closer to TRBJ2-7. CDR1 and CDR2 from the germline V gene are DFQATT and SNEGSKA (reference sequence). This CDR3 is built from 14 residues. CDR3 nucleotides: TGCAGTGCTCCCCAAGCGGGAATAGGATACGAGCAGTACTTC. Translating it yields CSAPQAGIGYEQYF.

The V call is TRBV20-1, the J call TRBJ2-2; weak D call: TRBD2 (6 bases). The germline gives CDR1 DFQATT, CDR2 SNEGSKA (reference sequence). The V end was cut by 0 bases, the J end by 4 bases, with 15 bases between. The CDR3 contains 16 residues. CDR3 coding DNA: TGCAGTGCTAGAGAATCATTGGGAGGAGGCACCGGGGAGCTGTTTTTT. This sequence encodes CSARESLGGGTGELFF.

This clonotype was detected a few times. The chain joins TRBV7-3 to TRBJ2-7, with D perhaps TRBD1 or TRBD2 (5 bases each). The CDR3 consists of 13 residues. The germline CDR1 and CDR2 sequences are SGHTA and FQGTGA. Trimming removed 0 bases from V and 6 bases from J, with 9 bases in between. CDR3 in amino acids: CASSLTRGAEQYF. The CDR3 DNA reads TGTGCCAGCAGCTTAACGAGGGGCGCCGAGCAGTACTTC.